This is a list of T cell receptor beta chains from one sample in a study of post-analysis software for immune sequencing data. MiXCR, run by TCRdb on the PCR reads, gives a single entry per CDR3 protein. The sample has 650,000 to 850,000 distinct CDR3 sequences; roughly 46% are singletons. Sequenced: blood. The receptors stem from a girl aged 5-17 years with multiple sclerosis. Both conserved end residues are part of each CDR3. The order of the fields is D gene, clone size, V gene, J gene, CDR3 protein, CDR3 DNA. The D gene is left open where the match is weak. The size of a clone is reported for some rows only, either as once, few or many, or as a class for expanded clones.

-	-	TRBV15	TRBJ1-5	CATSRDVTNFGNQPQHF	TGTGCCACCAGCAGAGACGTGACAAATTTTGGCAATCAGCCCCAGCATTTT
-	few	TRBV12-3/TRBV12-4	TRBJ1-4	CASTPGAQEKLFF	TGTGCCAGCACCCCTGGGGCACAAGAAAAACTGTTTTTT
TRBD1	-	TRBV7-9	TRBJ2-3	CASSPARGPITDTQYF	TGTGCCAGCAGCCCCGCGAGGGGGCCGATCACAGATACGCAGTATTTT
TRBD1	many	TRBV3-1	TRBJ2-7	CASSQAGTGYEQYF	TGCGCCAGCAGCCAGGCCGGGACAGGCTACGAGCAGTACTTC
-	-	TRBV20-1	TRBJ2-1	CSASRGSEPHNEQFF	TGCAGTGCTAGTCGGGGGTCGGAGCCTCACAATGAGCAGTTCTTC
-	few	TRBV29-1	TRBJ2-5	CSVTGIQETQYF	TGCAGCGTCACCGGAATACAAGAGACCCAGTACTTC
TRBD1	-	TRBV5-1	TRBJ2-7	CASSFGTGGFHEQYF	TGCGCCAGCAGCTTTGGGACAGGGGGCTTCCACGAGCAGTACTTC
-	many	TRBV7-9	TRBJ2-5	CASSTGETQYF	TGTGCCAGCAGTACGGGGGAGACCCAGTACTTC
TRBD1	-	TRBV29-1	TRBJ2-7	CSVSGTGGNEQYF	TGCAGCGTCTCCGGGACAGGGGGTAACGAGCAGTACTTC
TRBD2	-	TRBV28	TRBJ2-7	CASSPKRELPEQYF	TGTGCCAGCAGTCCTAAGCGGGAGCTTCCCGAGCAGTACTTC
-	-	TRBV20-1	TRBJ1-5	CSALTANSNQPQHF	TGCAGTGCCTTGACAGCTAATAGCAATCAGCCCCAGCATTTT
-	-	TRBV11-2	TRBJ1-5	CASSPPGPWTSNQPQHF	TGTGCCAGCAGCCCACCCGGGCCCTGGACTAGCAATCAGCCCCAGCATTTT
TRBD1	few	TRBV7-2	TRBJ2-7	CASSSTGGPGEQYF	TGTGCCAGCAGCTCGACAGGGGGGCCTGGCGAGCAGTACTTC
-	-	TRBV20-1	TRBJ2-1	CSALRIATNEQFF	TGCAGTGCCCTGCGGATAGCCACCAATGAGCAGTTCTTC
TRBD1	-	TRBV4-3	TRBJ1-6	CASSQGGGGVSPLHF	TGCGCCAGCAGCCAAGGGGGAGGGGGCGTTTCACCCCTCCACTTT
TRBD1	-	TRBV18	TRBJ2-7	CASSPQAGQGVHEQYF	TGTGCCAGCTCGCCCCAAGCGGGACAGGGGGTGCACGAGCAGTACTTC
TRBD2	few	TRBV7-3	TRBJ2-3	CASSLIGLAGDSTDTQYF	TGTGCCAGCAGCTTGATTGGGTTAGCGGGGGATAGCACAGATACGCAGTATTTT
-	-	TRBV6-1	TRBJ2-1	CASTHNHEQFF	TGTGCCAGCACCCACAACCATGAGCAGTTCTTC
-	-	TRBV3-1	TRBJ2-3	CASSHPSDGYTQYF	TGTGCCAGCAGCCACCCTAGCGATGGATATACGCAGTATTTT
-	-	TRBV6-2/TRBV6-3	TRBJ1-2	CASRPGQLDNYGYTF	TGTGCCAGCAGACCAGGACAGCTAGATAACTATGGCTACACCTTC
-	-	TRBV12-3/TRBV12-4	TRBJ2-7	CASSFDFYEQYF	TGTGCCAGCAGTTTTGACTTCTACGAGCAGTACTTC
TRBD2	-	TRBV6-2/TRBV6-3	TRBJ2-1	CASSYGTSGLGGNEQFF	TGTGCCAGCAGTTATGGGACTAGCGGACTCGGAGGGAATGAGCAGTTCTTC
TRBD1	-	TRBV5-1	TRBJ1-1	CASSTDRVNTEAFF	TGCGCCAGCAGCACCGACAGGGTAAACACTGAAGCTTTCTTT
-	-	TRBV19	TRBJ2-6	CATVSRGQDVLTF	TGTGCCACCGTGTCGCGGGGTCAAGACGTCCTGACTTTC
-	many	TRBV12-3/TRBV12-4	TRBJ1-5	CASSFAGARQPQHF	TGTGCCAGCAGTTTCGCGGGCGCGAGGCAGCCCCAGCATTTT
-	-	TRBV12-3/TRBV12-4	TRBJ1-2	CASTLSSASTYGYTF	TGTGCCAGCACCCTATCCTCGGCCAGCACCTATGGCTACACCTTC
-	few	TRBV20-1	TRBJ2-7	CSAADHLTRGDEQYF	TGCAGTGCTGCCGATCACTTAACTAGGGGCGACGAGCAGTACTTC